There are a few counts of the clone carrying this TCR beta chain. Its specificity is unknown. This record belongs to a study of vaccination effects on CD4 cells after COVID-19. Study-wide background: Post-vaccine samples followed the second dose by a median of 72 days. A density of over 1.5 million PBMC per well was used; these cells were cultured with 9.5 to 10 IU/ml IL-2 and roughly 9.5 ug/ml peptides.

Libraries were prepared by immunoSEQ multiplex PCR; TCRdb keeps only in-frame clonotypes and omits some of them. The sample carries about 40,000 clones, around two thirds recorded once. Having been cultured for roughly 9 days, the cells underwent CD4+ T cell isolation. Vaccine administered to participants consisted of two doses of either BNT162b2 or mRNA-1273. Points from the study as a whole: There was marked clonal contraction among infection- and vaccine-induced clones late after vaccination.

V was clipped by 3 bases and J by 3 bases, with 11 bases between them. Germline-derived CDR1 and CDR2 are SGHTA and FQGNSA. The CDR3 is 14 residues long. This material consisted of CD4+ T cells from PBMCs cultured without peptide, taken after COVID-19 vaccination. This sequence originates from a human donor who received a COVID-19 vaccine. V gene TRBV7-2 combines with J gene TRBJ2-5; TRBD2 is a possible D gene (7 bases). CDR3 amino acids: CASSFGGGEETQYF. The CDR3, as DNA: TGTGCCAGCAGCTTCGGCGGGGGCGAAGAGACCCAGTACTTC.